The rows below give T cell receptor beta chains drawn from one sample of a study of OX40 agonist ivuxolimab in advanced cancers. The repertoire was sequenced with immunoSEQ multiplex PCR; TCRdb's copy has only in-frame clones and lacks some. The sample shows tens of thousands of clones, 60% to 80% of them seen only once. Specimen: CD4+ or CD8+ T cells sorted from blood, collected in a trial of the OX40 agonist ivuxolimab. All receptors derive from an adult with an advanced solid tumor such as melanoma, head and neck, liver or kidney cancer. Both conserved end residues are part of each CDR3. D genes are given only for firm matches. Size is omitted from some rows. Given values are once, few, many or a class for expanded clones.

J: TRBJ2-3; D: TRBD2; size: many; V: TRBV6-4; CDR3: CASSDLPSGRLGTQYF; DNA: TGTGCCAGCAGTGACCTCCCCAGCGGGAGGCTAGGTACGCAGTATTTT
J: TRBJ2-3; D: TRBD1; size: few; V: TRBV28; CDR3: CASSPDRVGTDTQYF; DNA: TGTGCCAGCAGTCCCGACAGGGTCGGAACAGATACGCAGTATTTT
J: TRBJ2-1; D: TRBD2; size: few; V: TRBV29-1; CDR3: CSVEDEGLAGGGEQFF; DNA: TGCAGCGTTGAAGATGAGGGACTAGCGGGAGGCGGTGAGCAGTTCTTC
J: TRBJ2-1; D: NA; size: NA; V: TRBV2; CDR3: CASSPLYRTRVEDEQFF; DNA: TGTGCCAGCAGTCCCCTTTACAGGACCCGAGTCGAAGATGAGCAGTTCTTC
J: TRBJ2-7; D: TRBD2; size: NA; V: TRBV12-5; CDR3: CASGSNIVGPSGRAEAYEQYF; DNA: TGTGCTAGTGGTTCAAACATTGTGGGGCCTAGCGGGAGGGCCGAAGCCTACGAGCAGTACTTC
J: TRBJ2-2; D: NA; size: NA; V: TRBV30; CDR3: CAWSQSGNTGELFF; DNA: TGTGCCTGGAGTCAATCAGGGAACACCGGGGAGCTGTTTTTT
J: TRBJ2-5; D: NA; size: NA; V: TRBV27; CDR3: CASSPNMETQYF; DNA: TGTGCCAGCAGTCCGAATATGGAGACCCAGTACTTC
J: TRBJ2-3; D: NA; size: NA; V: TRBV30; CDR3: CAWSGRSDTQYF; DNA: TGTGCCTGGAGTGGCCGGTCAGATACGCAGTATTTT
J: TRBJ2-2; D: TRBD2; size: NA; V: TRBV29-1; CDR3: CSGGTSGRAGTGELFF; DNA: TGCAGCGGCGGGACTAGCGGGAGGGCGGGCACCGGGGAGCTGTTTTTT
J: TRBJ2-7; D: NA; size: NA; V: TRBV11-2; CDR3: CASSPGIQGYEQYF; DNA: TGTGCCAGCAGCCCCGGAATACAGGGCTACGAGCAGTACTTC
J: TRBJ2-3; D: TRBD2; size: NA; V: TRBV28; CDR3: CASSFLTSGSVADTQYF; DNA: TGTGCCAGCAGTTTTTTGACTAGCGGGAGTGTGGCAGATACGCAGTATTTT
J: TRBJ1-2; D: NA; size: NA; V: TRBV4-1; CDR3: CASSQGGIANYGYTF; DNA: TGCGCCAGCAGCCAAGGAGGGATAGCTAACTATGGCTACACCTTC
J: TRBJ2-5; D: TRBD1; size: NA; V: TRBV5-5; CDR3: CASSRTGGSIKTQYF; DNA: TGTGCCAGCAGCAGAACAGGGGGCTCAATAAAGACCCAGTACTTC
J: TRBJ2-7; D: NA; size: NA; V: TRBV29-1; CDR3: CSVAETDPGEQYF; DNA: TGCAGCGTGGCCGAGACGGATCCTGGCGAGCAGTACTTC
J: TRBJ1-5; D: NA; size: NA; V: TRBV7-2; CDR3: CASSLGAGGQPQHF; DNA: TGTGCCAGCAGCTTAGGAGCTGGGGGGCAGCCCCAGCATTTT
J: TRBJ2-1; D: NA; size: NA; V: TRBV4-3; CDR3: CASSQEKGGNEQFF; DNA: TGCGCCAGCAGCCAAGAGAAAGGGGGCAATGAGCAGTTCTTC
J: TRBJ2-3; D: NA; size: NA; V: TRBV7-9; CDR3: CASRPASATDTQYF; DNA: TGTGCCAGCAGACCGGCTAGCGCAACAGATACGCAGTATTTT
J: TRBJ1-5; D: NA; size: once; V: TRBV6-1; CDR3: CASSYQPQHF; DNA: TGTGCCAGCAGTTATCAGCCCCAGCATTTT
J: TRBJ2-2; D: NA; size: NA; V: TRBV28; CDR3: CASSTVGELFF; DNA: TGTGCCAGCAGTACGGTAGGGGAGCTGTTTTTT
J: TRBJ2-7; D: NA; size: NA; V: TRBV7-6; CDR3: CASSPRTDGGYEQYF; DNA: TGTGCCAGCAGCCCAAGGACAGACGGGGGCTACGAGCAGTACTTC
J: TRBJ2-2; D: NA; size: NA; V: TRBV10-2; CDR3: CATLGGPENTGELFF; DNA: TGCGCCACCCTGGGTGGGCCTGAGAACACCGGGGAGCTGTTTTTT
J: TRBJ2-2; D: TRBD1; size: few; V: TRBV5-6; CDR3: CASSIGQGPTGELFF; DNA: TGTGCCAGCAGCATCGGACAGGGCCCCACCGGGGAGCTGTTTTTT
J: TRBJ2-5; D: TRBD2; size: NA; V: TRBV7-9; CDR3: CAGHSSGLAGIETQYF; DNA: TGTGCCGGACATTCGTCGGGACTAGCGGGGATTGAGACCCAGTACTTC
J: TRBJ1-1; D: NA; size: NA; V: TRBV13; CDR3: CASSLGRGSEAFF; DNA: TGTGCCAGCAGCTTAGGCCGGGGCAGCGAAGCTTTCTTT
J: TRBJ1-3; D: NA; size: NA; V: TRBV5-4; CDR3: CASSLAAADNTIYF; DNA: TGTGCCAGCAGCTTGGCGGCAGCCGATAACACCATATATTTT
J: TRBJ2-1; D: NA; size: NA; V: TRBV6-1; CDR3: CASSEGLASYNEQFF; DNA: TGTGCCAGCAGTGAAGGCCTAGCGTCCTACAATGAGCAGTTCTTC
J: TRBJ2-1; D: TRBD1; size: NA; V: TRBV28; CDR3: CASSLGDRVFNEQFF; DNA: TGTGCCAGCAGTTTAGGGGACAGGGTATTCAATGAGCAGTTCTTC
J: TRBJ1-5; D: NA; size: few; V: TRBV28; CDR3: CANGRINQPQHF; DNA: TGTGCCAACGGACGGATCAATCAGCCCCAGCATTTT
J: TRBJ2-5; D: NA; size: NA; V: TRBV11-1; CDR3: CASSPSQETQYF; DNA: TGTGCCAGCAGCCCGAGCCAAGAGACCCAGTACTTC
J: TRBJ2-7; D: NA; size: NA; V: TRBV30; CDR3: CAYGQEGVYEQYF; DNA: TGTGCCTACGGACAGGAGGGGGTCTACGAGCAGTACTTC
J: TRBJ1-5; D: NA; size: NA; V: TRBV21-1; CDR3: CASSYQGFCNQPQHF; DNA: TGTGCCAGCAGTTACCAGGGGTTCTGCAATCAGCCCCAGCATTTT